This TCR beta chain was retrieved from a study of CD8+CD57+ T cells in acquired aplastic anemia. About the study: Quantities of DNA derived from sorted CD4+ and CD8+ cells averaged roughly 3 ug. Whole-study results and caveats: Patients and controls had CD8+ Simpson's diversity values that were not significantly distinct. It was found that twenty-nine CD8+ CDR3 sequences were shared between patients and controls.

CDR1 SGHAT and CDR2 FQDESV come from the germline V gene (reference sequence). There are 16 residues in the CDR3. A note on this clonotype: Its antigen is currently unknown. With a much larger clone just one base away, this may be a read error.

The patients chosen for sequencing had shown expansion of CD8+CD57+ cells (detected by flow cytometry). Severe acquired aplastic anemia was present in every patient. Genomic DNA provided the template from which TCR beta VDJ and CDR3 profiles were obtained. A single record per CDR3 protein comes from TCRdb applying MiXCR to the reads. The sample has about 160,000 distinct CDR3 sequences; about 48% are singletons. Material: sorted CD4+, CD8+, or CD8+CD57+ T cells (not recorded which) from PBMCs. The sequence was obtained from a human donor with aplastic anemia. J is TRBJ2-1 and V is TRBV11-1; 9 bases line up with TRBD1. CDR3 DNA sequence: TGTGCCAGCGGCTTCCAAACAGGGGGCTTTGGCAATGAGCAGTTCTTC. Residues: CASGFQTGGFGNEQFF.